The sequence of this T cell receptor (beta chain) was determined in a study of T cells in Graves' hyperthyroidism and ophthalmopathy. Amplified regions were TCR beta CDR3 sequences from RNA transcripts. Primed by the HTBI set, a first-round RT-PCR was run on the TCR CDR3. Each CDR3 protein gets one entry after TCRdb re-called the multiplex PCR reads with MiXCR. The table lists around 350,000 distinct CDR3 sequences, approximately 14% of them singletons, with around a quarter in the top ten. General observations from the study: Through a model of 13 V-J features, ophthalmopathy was separated from stable hyperthyroidism.

This clonotype was seen at least ten times. Its cognate antigen is unknown. With 4 bases clipped from V and 1 base from J, the junction kept 12 bases outside the gene matches. Per germline, CDR1 MGHRA and CDR2 YSYEKL. The CDR3 is 17 residues long. This receptor was obtained from a young woman with Graves' hyperthyroidism that later progressed to Graves' ophthalmopathy. The chain recombines TRBV4-1 with TRBJ2-5, with 7 bases lining up with TRBD2. Sequenced material: blood. The DNA for the CDR3 is TGCGCCAGCAGCCCCTGGGGTGCGCGGGAGTCCCAAGAGACCCAGTACTTC. This codes for CASSPWGARESQETQYF.